This T cell receptor beta chain derives from a study of glioma-infiltrating T cells after dendritic cell vaccination. Data came from immunoSEQ multiplex PCR; TCRdb stores just in-frame clones and leaves some out. Of 20,000 to 25,000 clones listed, less than 85% are singletons. This CDR3 contains 15 residues. Per germline, CDR1 SGDLS and CDR2 YYNGEE. Trimming took 6 bases from V and 2 from J; bases not matched to a gene: 7. The J gene is TRBJ1-2, the V gene TRBV9; 10 positions agree with TRBD1. This TCR came from a human donor with glioblastoma. Source: blood, taken before dendritic cell vaccination. The CDR3 nucleotides read TGTGCCAGCACTTCGCCGGGACAGGGGAACTATGGCTACACCTTC. It encodes CASTSPGQGNYGYTF.